This entry is about one T cell receptor (beta chain). The antigen remains unidentified. PCR was performed using 60 Vbeta and 13 Jbeta primers. Libraries were prepared by immunoSEQ multiplex PCR; TCRdb keeps only in-frame clonotypes and omits some of them. The sample contains about 140,000 clones, roughly 80% of which appear only once. The data belong to a study of cytomegalovirus exposure and HLA in healthy donors. Study observations and caveats: Among TCR beta chains, those listed as cytomegalovirus-associated numbered over 150.

Germline V gene sequence: CDR1 MDHEN, CDR2 SYDVKM. V dropped 5 bases and J dropped 4; count of bases not matched to a gene: 12. This CDR3 is 16 amino acids long. Sequencing was done on a sample of PBMCs. This receptor was obtained from a young man in good health and CMV-seropositive. This sequence joins TRBV28 and TRBJ1-2; 8 bases are a match to TRBD1. CDR3 nucleotide sequence: TGTGCCAGCAGTCCTAAGGGACAGGCTATGGGCTATGGCTACACCTTC. Protein: CASSPKGQAMGYGYTF.